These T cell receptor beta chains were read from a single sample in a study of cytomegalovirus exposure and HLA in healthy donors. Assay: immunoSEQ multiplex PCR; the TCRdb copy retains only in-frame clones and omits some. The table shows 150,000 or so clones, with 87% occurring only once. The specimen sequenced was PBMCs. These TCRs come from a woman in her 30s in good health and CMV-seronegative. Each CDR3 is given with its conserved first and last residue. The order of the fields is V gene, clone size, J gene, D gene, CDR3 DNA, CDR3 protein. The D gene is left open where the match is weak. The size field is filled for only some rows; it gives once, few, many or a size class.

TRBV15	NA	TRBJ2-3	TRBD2	TGTGCCACCAGCCCGGGGGGGAACACAGATACGCAGTATTTT	CATSPGGNTDTQYF
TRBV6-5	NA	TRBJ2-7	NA	TGTGCCAGCAGCCCCTCTGGGGGCACCGGCTACGAGCAGTACTTC	CASSPSGGTGYEQYF
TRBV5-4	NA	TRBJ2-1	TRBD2	TGTGCCAGCAGCTTGTCTAGCGGGGGGCCGTACAATGAGCAGTTCTTC	CASSLSSGGPYNEQFF
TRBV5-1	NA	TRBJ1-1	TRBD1	TGCGCCAGCAGCCAATATATGGGACAGACGAACACTGAAGCTTTCTTT	CASSQYMGQTNTEAFF
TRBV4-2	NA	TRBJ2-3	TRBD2	TGTGCCAGCAGCCAAGGGCGGGAGAATACGCAGTATTTT	CASSQGRENTQYF
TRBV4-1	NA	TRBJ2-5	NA	TGCGCCAGCAGCCAACCAGGAAACGCCGGGAAGACCCAGTACTTC	CASSQPGNAGKTQYF
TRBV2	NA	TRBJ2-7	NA	TGTGCCAGCATGAGAAGCCAGGGCCGGAACGAGCAGTACTTC	CASMRSQGRNEQYF
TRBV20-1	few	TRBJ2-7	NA	TGCAGTGCTAGTGCGTACGAGCAGTACTTC	CSASAYEQYF
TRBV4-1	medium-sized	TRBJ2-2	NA	TGCGCCAGCACCCAAGCAGGGGATCCCGGGGAGCTGTTTTTT	CASTQAGDPGELFF
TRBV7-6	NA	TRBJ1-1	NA	TGTGCCAGCAGTCACTCATCGGGACTGGCGAACACTGAAGCTTTCTTT	CASSHSSGLANTEAFF
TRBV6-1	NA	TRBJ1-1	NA	TGTGCCAGCAGTGGAGGAAAAGCTTTCTTT	CASSGGKAFF
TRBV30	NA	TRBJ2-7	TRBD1	TGTGCCTGGGACGGGGACAGGGACTCCTACGAGCAGTACTTC	CAWDGDRDSYEQYF
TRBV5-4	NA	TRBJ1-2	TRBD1	TGTGCCAGCAGCCAACAGGGGGCGGGGGGCTACACCTTC	CASSQQGAGGYTF
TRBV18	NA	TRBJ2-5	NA	TGTGCCAGCTCACCACTGGGGCAGGGGACACCCCGGGAGACCCAGTACTTC	CASSPLGQGTPRETQYF
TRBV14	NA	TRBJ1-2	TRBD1	TGTGCCAGCAGTCCAGGGGGTTATGGCTACACCTTC	CASSPGGYGYTF
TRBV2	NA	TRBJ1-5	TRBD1	TGTGCCAGCAGTAGTTACAGGGGGCAAAGGGGCAATCAGCCCCAGCATTTT	CASSSYRGQRGNQPQHF
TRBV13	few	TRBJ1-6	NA	TGTGCCAGCAGCTTAGGCCAGTTGGGCCGTAATTCACCCCTCCACTTT	CASSLGQLGRNSPLHF
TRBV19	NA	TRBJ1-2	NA	TGTGCCAGCAGAACGACAGTCTCCGTTGGGGGCTACACCTTC	CASRTTVSVGGYTF
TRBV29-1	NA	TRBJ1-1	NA	TGCAGCGTTGGGAACAGGGCGACGAACACTGAAGCTTTCTTT	CSVGNRATNTEAFF
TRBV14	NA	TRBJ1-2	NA	TGTGCCAGCAGCCAAGGGCGGTTCGCTGGCTACACCTTC	CASSQGRFAGYTF
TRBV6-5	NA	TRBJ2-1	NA	TGTGCCAGCAGTTATGACATTTACAATGAGCAGTTCTTC	CASSYDIYNEQFF
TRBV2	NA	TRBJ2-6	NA	TGTGCCAGCAGTGAATGGGGAGGTGGGGCCAACGTCCTGACTTTC	CASSEWGGGANVLTF
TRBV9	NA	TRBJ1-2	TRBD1	TGTGCCAGCAGCGGCCCCGGGACAGGGGTACGGGGCTATGGCTACACCTTC	CASSGPGTGVRGYGYTF
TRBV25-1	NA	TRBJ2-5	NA	TGTGCCAGCAGTGCGCAGGGTCCCCAAGAGACCCAGTACTTC	CASSAQGPQETQYF
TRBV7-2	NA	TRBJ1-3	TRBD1	TGTGCCAGCAGCTTTCAGGGGGCGGGTGGAAACACCATATATTTT	CASSFQGAGGNTIYF
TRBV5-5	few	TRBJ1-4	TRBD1	TGTGCCAGCAGCTTAGCTGGACAGGGGCTTGGGGAAAAACTGTTTTTT	CASSLAGQGLGEKLFF
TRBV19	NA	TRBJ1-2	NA	TGTGCCAGTAGTGACAGGAAGTATGGCTACACCTTC	CASSDRKYGYTF
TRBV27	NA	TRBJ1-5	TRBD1	TGTGCCAGCAGTTCTCGACAGGGGGGTCAGCCCCAGCATTTT	CASSSRQGGQPQHF
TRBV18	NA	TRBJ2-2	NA	TGTGCCAGCTCACTAAAGCCGGGACTCCACACCGGGGAGCTGTTTTTT	CASSLKPGLHTGELFF
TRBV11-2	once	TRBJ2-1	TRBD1	TGTGCCAGCAGTAATCCGGGACAGGGTGATGAGCAGTTCTTC	CASSNPGQGDEQFF
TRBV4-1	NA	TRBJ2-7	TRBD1	TGCGCCAGCAGCCAGGGTAGACAGGGAAGCCCCGAGCAGTACTTC	CASSQGRQGSPEQYF
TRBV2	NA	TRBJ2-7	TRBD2	TGTGCCAGCGCGGCGGGGGGCGGCGAGCAGTACTTC	CASAAGGGEQYF
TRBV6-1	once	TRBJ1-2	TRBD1	TGTGCCAGCAGACCCGATCCGGGACAGGGTGGAGGCTACACCTTC	CASRPDPGQGGGYTF
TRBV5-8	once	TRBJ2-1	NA	TGTGCCAGCAGCCCGTCAGGGGATGAGCAGTTCTTC	CASSPSGDEQFF
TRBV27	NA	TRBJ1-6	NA	TGTGCCAGCAGTTTAACGGTAGAGCTCTCCTATAATTCACCCCTCCACTTT	CASSLTVELSYNSPLHF
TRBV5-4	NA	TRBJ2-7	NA	TGTGCCAGCAGCTTCTTGGCCTCCCCCTCCTACGAGCAGTACTTC	CASSFLASPSYEQYF
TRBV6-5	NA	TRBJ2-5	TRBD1	TGTGCCAGCAGTTACTCGGCAGGGGGCGGGAAGACCCAGTACTTC	CASSYSAGGGKTQYF